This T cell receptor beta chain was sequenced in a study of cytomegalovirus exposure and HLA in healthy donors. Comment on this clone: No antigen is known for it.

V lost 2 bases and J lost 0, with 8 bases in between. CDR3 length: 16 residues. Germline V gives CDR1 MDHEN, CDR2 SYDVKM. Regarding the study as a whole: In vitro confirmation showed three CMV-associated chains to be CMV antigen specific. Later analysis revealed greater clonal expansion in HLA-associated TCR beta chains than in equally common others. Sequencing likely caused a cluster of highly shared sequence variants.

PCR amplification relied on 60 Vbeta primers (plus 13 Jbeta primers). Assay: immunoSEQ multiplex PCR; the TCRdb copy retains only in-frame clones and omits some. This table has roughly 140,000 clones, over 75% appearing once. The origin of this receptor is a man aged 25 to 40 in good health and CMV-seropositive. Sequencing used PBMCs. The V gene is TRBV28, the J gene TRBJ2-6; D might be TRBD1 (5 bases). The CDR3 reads CASSLNRPSGANVLTF. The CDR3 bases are TGTGCCAGCAGTTTAAACAGGCCCTCTGGGGCCAACGTCCTGACTTTC.